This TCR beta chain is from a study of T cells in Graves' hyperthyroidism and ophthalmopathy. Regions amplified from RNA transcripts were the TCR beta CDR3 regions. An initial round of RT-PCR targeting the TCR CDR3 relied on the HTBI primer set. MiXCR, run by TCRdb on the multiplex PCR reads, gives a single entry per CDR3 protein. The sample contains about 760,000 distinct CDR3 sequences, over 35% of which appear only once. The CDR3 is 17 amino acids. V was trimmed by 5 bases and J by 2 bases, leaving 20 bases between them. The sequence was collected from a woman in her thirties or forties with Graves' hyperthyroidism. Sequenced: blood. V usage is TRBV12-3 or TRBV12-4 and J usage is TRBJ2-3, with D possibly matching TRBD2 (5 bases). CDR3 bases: TGTGCCAGCAGTCTTGTCGGCCTAGCCCCCTCCACAGATACGCAGTATTTT. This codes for CASSLVGLAPSTDTQYF.